Shown below are 28 T cell receptor beta chains from a single sample sequenced in a study of PD-L1 blockade in urothelial cancer. Clones were sequenced by immunoSEQ multiplex PCR, and TCRdb holds only the in-frame ones, with some missing. Altogether roughly 36,000 clones are present, roughly 91% being singletons, with the ten largest covering about 2%. Sequences were derived from PBMCs, sampled around atezolizumab (anti-PD-L1) treatment. These receptor sequences come from a man aged 60 to 69 with urothelial cancer.

The CDR3 coding sequence is TGCGCCAGCAGCTTTGAGGGACAGGGATTCGGCTACACCTTC. Protein sequence: CASSFEGQGFGYTF. The J gene is TRBJ1-2, the V gene TRBV5-1; TRBD1 agrees at 9 bases. CDR1 is SGHRS, CDR2 YFSETQ, per germline. CDR3 length: 14 amino acids. Trimming cost V 2 bases and J 8 bases; bases outside gene matches: 7. Based on the CDR3 plus reference TRBV5-1 and TRBJ1-2, the full variable domain is KAGVTQTPRYLIKTRGQQVTLSCSPISGHRSVSWYQQTPGQGLQFLFEYFSETQRNKGNFPGRFSGRQFSNSRSEMNVSTLELGDSALYLCASSFEGQGFGYTFGSGTRLTVV.

This clone was seen a few times. This sequence joins TRBV12-5 and TRBJ1-4; 10 bases match TRBD1. Trimming cost V 5 bases and J 0 bases; bases outside gene matches: 6. Germline CDR1 is LGHNT and CDR2 is FRNRAP. This CDR3 region has 17 residues. The CDR3 loop reads CASGMDRGSATNEKLFF. The CDR3 nucleotides read TGTGCTAGTGGTATGGACAGGGGGAGTGCAACTAATGAAAAACTGTTTTTT.

This clone turned up a few times. The chain recombines TRBV4-3 with TRBJ2-3, with a weak D call TRBD2 (6 bases). CDR3 length: 16 amino acids. Germline CDR1 and CDR2: LGHNA and YSLEER. Trimming cost V 3 bases and J 0 bases, with 13 bases left between them. The CDR3 loop is CASSQSPRGSTDTQYF. CDR3 DNA: TGCGCCAGCAGCCAGAGCCCACGGGGGAGCACAGATACGCAGTATTTT.

The gene calls are TRBV19 and TRBJ2-6; 9 positions agree with TRBD1. This CDR3 contains 16 residues. After removal of 3 bases from V and 4 bases from J, the junction contained 4 bases not matched to a gene. Germline V gene data show CDR1 as LNHDA and CDR2 as SQIVND (reference sequence). CDR3 region: CASSIGQGSGANVLTF. In nucleotides, the CDR3 is TGTGCCAGTAGTATCGGACAGGGGTCCGGGGCCAACGTCCTGACTTTC.

This sequence joins TRBV1 and TRBJ2-5; the table calls TRBD2, which could not be checked here. TRBV1 is recorded as a pseudogene. This CDR3 contains 17 residues. CDR3 nucleotide sequence: TGCACCAGCAGCCAACCTCCTCTAGCGGAGAATCAAGAGACCCAGTACTTC. Translation gives CTSSQPPLAENQETQYF.

The CDR3 loop is CASSSTAGGNQPQHF. The DNA for the CDR3 is TGCGCCAGCAGCTCCACCGCCGGGGGCAATCAGCCCCAGCATTTT. J is TRBJ1-5 and V is TRBV5-1; the D is unclear. CDR1 and CDR2 (germline): SGHRS, YFSETQ. V shed 3 bases and J shed 2 bases, with 12 bases lying between them. The CDR3 is 15 amino acids.

The chain is built from TRBV19 and TRBJ1-5; D possibly corresponds to TRBD1 (5 bases). The ends were cut back, 4 bases at V and 6 bases at J, with 10 bases in the middle. The CDR3 consists of 13 residues. Germline V lookup: CDR1 LNHDA, CDR2 SQIVND (reference sequence). CDR3 sequence reads: CASSTGISQPQHF. For the CDR3, the DNA is TGTGCCAGTAGTACAGGGATCTCTCAGCCCCAGCATTTT.

CDR3 in DNA: TGTGCCAGCACCGCAGGGTATACAGATACGCAGTATTTT. It is translated as CASTAGYTDTQYF. The chain is built from TRBV28 and TRBJ2-3, with D possibly TRBD1 on 5 matching bases. Germline CDR1 is MDHEN and CDR2 is SYDVKM. Trimming stripped 7 bases from V and 3 bases from J, with 11 bases between. The CDR3 runs to 13 residues.

The table lists this clone with a count of one. The chain employs TRBV10-3 and TRBJ1-4, with D possibly TRBD1 on 5 matching bases. Germline CDR1 and CDR2: ENHRY and SYGVKD. V was cut by 0 bases and J by 7 bases, with 12 bases left in between. The CDR3 is made up of 15 amino acids. This chain's CDR3 is CAISESGQGGEKLFF. DNA for the CDR3: TGTGCCATCAGTGAGTCAGGGCAGGGAGGTGAAAAACTGTTTTTT.

V is TRBV29-1 and J is TRBJ2-7, with 7 bases fitting TRBD1. CDR1 and CDR2 from the germline V gene are SQVTM and ANQGSEA. Unmatched junction bases numbered 3, after V lost 7 bases and J lost 3 bases. CDR3 length equals 11 residues. DNA for the CDR3: TGCAGCGGCAGGGGGAGCTACGAGCAGTACTTC. Protein: CSGRGSYEQYF.

This rearrangement joins TRBV7-2 to TRBJ1-1, with 8 bases lining up with TRBD1. V was pared by 3 bases and J by 0 bases, with 6 bases of the junction left unmatched. This CDR3 spans 16 amino acids. Germline loops: CDR1 SGHTA, CDR2 FQGNSA. CDR3 nucleotides: TGTGCCAGCAGCTTGAGGACAGGGTTTCTGAACACTGAAGCTTTCTTT. This codes for CASSLRTGFLNTEAFF.

The chain combines TRBV28 with TRBJ1-2, with D perhaps TRBD1 (6 bases). Between the trimmed V and J ends, which lost 5 bases and 6 bases, there was a span of 16 bases. The CDR3 consists of 14 residues. Germline V lookup: CDR1 MDHEN, CDR2 SYDVKM. CDR3 nucleotides: TGTGCCAGCAGTCAGTATACAGGGTGGCATGGCTACACCTTC. Translation: CASSQYTGWHGYTF.

This clone was detected once. This chain joins TRBV6-6 and TRBJ2-7; 8 bases map to TRBD2. From germline, CDR1 is MNHNY and CDR2 SVGAGI (reference sequence). V lost 7 bases and J lost 6; bases outside the gene matches: 8. CDR3 length: 13 amino acids. This CDR3 reads CASIPRGGREQYF. The DNA of the CDR3 is TGTGCCAGCATTCCCCGGGGGGGCCGCGAGCAGTACTTC.

This chain joins TRBV7-6 and TRBJ2-2; D unresolved. Germline V gene lookup returns CDR1 SGHVS and CDR2 FNYEAQ. This CDR3 spans 16 amino acids. The V end lost 5 bases, the J end lost 4 bases, and 17 bases lay between the germline ends. The CDR3 spells CASSPRLGTGTGELFF. The CDR3 region has the DNA TGTGCCAGCAGCCCGAGGCTGGGTACGGGCACCGGGGAGCTGTTTTTT.

The DNA for the CDR3 is TGCGCCAGCAGGAGTACTACCCTCGGCGGGGAGCTGTTTTTT. Translated: CASRSTTLGGELFF. V usage is TRBV5-1 and J usage is TRBJ2-2; D gene uncertain. CDR1 and CDR2 from the germline V gene are SGHRS and YFSETQ. Trimming shortened V by 5 bases and J by 7 bases, and 15 bases separated the two germline ends. The CDR3 spans 14 residues.

The CDR3 sequence is CASVRSGGNNEQFF. CDR3 coding DNA: TGTGCCAGCGTGAGAAGCGGGGGAAATAATGAGCAGTTCTTC. The J gene is TRBJ2-1, the V gene TRBV11-3; TRBD2 matches at 8 bases. The CDR3 contains 14 residues. After removal of 8 bases from V and 7 bases from J, the junction contained 10 bases not matched to a gene. The germline V gene encodes CDR1 SGHNT and CDR2 YENEEA.

J is TRBJ2-7 and V is TRBV5-6; unclear D gene. Per the germline V gene, CDR1 is SGHDT and CDR2 is YYEEEE. CDR3 size: 14 residues. The V end lost 0 bases, the J end lost 0 bases, and 7 bases lay between the germline ends. The CDR3 DNA sequence: TGTGCCAGCAGCTTGGCCGTTAGCTCCTACGAGCAGTACTTC. Its translation: CASSLAVSSYEQYF.

This rearrangement joins TRBV11-3 to TRBJ2-3; tentative D call: TRBD1 (5 bases). Deletions cut 7 bases from V and 6 bases from J, with 14 bases between. The CDR3 extends over 13 amino acids. Germline CDR1 is SGHNT and CDR2 is YENEEA. The CDR3 coding sequence is TGTGCCAGCAACCGACAGAGAACCGATACGCAGTATTTT. This translates into CASNRQRTDTQYF.

This clone was counted between two and nine times. This chain links TRBV28 with TRBJ1-1; 8 nucleotides line up with TRBD1. V gave up 7 bases and J gave up 2 bases; unmatched junction bases: 6. CDR3 length: 14 residues. Germline CDR1 MDHEN, CDR2 SYDVKM. The CDR3 coding sequence is TGTGCCAGCATCCCCGGGACAGGAAACACTGAAGCTTTCTTT. Residues: CASIPGTGNTEAFF.

The CDR3 reads CASSQSSPGVGEQYF. CDR3 in DNA: TGTGCCAGCAGCCAATCTTCTCCAGGGGTCGGCGAGCAGTACTTC. The chain is built from TRBV16 and TRBJ2-7, with D tentatively TRBD1 (6 bases). V lost 0 bases and J 6 bases, leaving 15 bases between the germline ends. The germline gives CDR1 KGHSY, CDR2 FQNENV. CDR3 length: 15 amino acids.

The chain uses TRBV5-4 and TRBJ2-3; 9 bases are a match to TRBD1. With V trimmed by 4 bases and J by 1 base, 1 base remained unmatched. This CDR3 is 14 amino acids long. CDR1 is SGHNT, CDR2 YYREEE, per germline (reference sequence). The CDR3 sequence is CASSRDRGTDTQYF. CDR3 bases: TGTGCCAGCAGCCGGGACAGGGGCACAGATACGCAGTATTTT.

The chain has TRBV9 and TRBJ1-2; tentatively, D is TRBD1 (5 bases). Trimming took off 3 bases at V and 8 bases at J, with 20 bases between the two ends. CDR1 is SGDLS and CDR2 is YYNGEE in the germline V gene. The CDR3 spans 15 residues. The CDR3 region is CASSGSGTATFGYTF. The CDR3 bases are TGTGCCAGCAGCGGATCCGGGACTGCTACCTTCGGCTACACCTTC.

This chain links TRBV10-1 with TRBJ2-3; TRBD1 matches 7 bases. V was clipped by 2 bases and J by 4 bases; unmatched bases: 3. Germline V lookup: CDR1 WNHNN, CDR2 SYGVQD (reference sequence). The CDR3 runs to 14 residues. For the CDR3, the DNA is TGCGCCAGCAGTGAGAACAGGGGAGCAGATACGCAGTATTTT. This sequence encodes CASSENRGADTQYF.

The V gene is TRBV18, the J gene TRBJ1-2; 9 bases align to TRBD1. CDR1 is KGHSH, CDR2 LQKENI, per germline. This CDR3 has 14 residues. Trimming cost V 4 bases and J 3 bases; bases outside gene matches: 3. As DNA, the CDR3 is TGTGCCAGCTCACTAAGGACAGGGGACTATGGCTACACCTTC. Its translation: CASSLRTGDYGYTF.

This chain links TRBV11-2 with TRBJ2-1, with 12 bases that match TRBD2. The length of the CDR3 is 16 residues. CDR1 and CDR2 from the germline V gene are SGHAT and FQNNGV. Germline trimming cut 5 bases from V and 4 bases from J; bases unmatched to any gene: 6. For the CDR3, the DNA is TGTGCCAGCAGCACCGGACTAGCGGGGCTATACAATGAGCAGTTCTTC. Its translation: CASSTGLAGLYNEQFF.

The genes are TRBV18 and TRBJ2-1; possibly TRBD1 for D (6 bases). V lost 6 bases and J lost 0, with 15 bases in between. CDR3 length equals 16 residues. Germline-derived CDR1 and CDR2 are KGHSH and LQKENI. This CDR3 reads CASSPNRASSYNEQFF. In nucleotides, the CDR3 is TGTGCCAGCTCCCCGAACAGGGCTAGCTCCTACAATGAGCAGTTCTTC.

The rearrangement uses TRBV28 and TRBJ1-1, with D maybe TRBD1 (5 bases). CDR1 and CDR2 from the germline V gene are MDHEN and SYDVKM. The V end was cut by 5 bases, the J end by 11 bases, with 12 bases between. This CDR3 contains 11 residues. The CDR3 nucleotides read TGTGCCAGCAGTCGGACGGGGGTGGCTTTCTTT. Encoded protein: CASSRTGVAFF.

The chain recombines TRBV6-4 with TRBJ2-1; D is possibly TRBD2 (5 bases). The CDR3 runs to 15 residues. Looked up from germline, CDR1 is MRHNA and CDR2 is SNTAGT. Trimming shortened V by 5 bases and J by 0 bases, and 11 bases separated the two germline ends. For the CDR3, the DNA is TGTGCCAGCAGTCGCTCTACTAGCTCCTACAATGAGCAGTTCTTC. Residues: CASSRSTSSYNEQFF.